A selection of T cell receptor beta chains follows, all from one sample in a study of identical twins. TCRdb recomputed calls from the 5' RACE reads with MiXCR, one row per CDR3 protein. The data show about 240,000 distinct CDR3 sequences, with 10% seen just once and roughly 10% held by the top ten. Sample: memory T cells sorted from blood. The receptors derive from a man aged 45-65 years in good health. CDR3s include the opening cysteine and the closing phenylalanine or tryptophan. The order of the fields is J gene, V gene, CDR3 protein.

>TRBJ2-1|TRBV14
CASSQEGAGVSNEQFF
>TRBJ2-2|TRBV5-1
CASSLASGITHTGELFF
>TRBJ2-1|TRBV10-3
CAISPISSGDYNEQFF
>TRBJ2-7|TRBV10-2
CASRFLGQGLSYEQYF
>TRBJ2-7|TRBV29-1
CSVRQSYEQYF
>TRBJ1-2|TRBV28
CASSLSGYGYTF
>TRBJ2-3|TRBV7-2
CASCRDSLTDTQYF
>TRBJ2-3|TRBV5-1
CASRVGPASTDTQYF
>TRBJ2-2|TRBV2
CASSEVTGIGLNTGELFF
>TRBJ1-6|TRBV5-1
CASSSDRGGADSPLHF
>TRBJ2-6|TRBV7-9
CASSLAGGPGANVLTF
>TRBJ2-5|TRBV7-2
CASSLPADSYQETQYF
>TRBJ2-1|TRBV20-1
CSGEAPMNEQFF
>TRBJ1-3|TRBV19
CASSGVNPIYF
>TRBJ2-2|TRBV3-1
CASSPTGAYGGELFF
>TRBJ2-3|TRBV29-1
CSVGRQGNTDTQYF
>TRBJ2-5|TRBV9
CASSVAWGSTETQYF
>TRBJ2-7|TRBV20-1
CSARDLSSYEQYF
>TRBJ1-5|TRBV6-2/TRBV6-3
CASSSIRDYSNQPQHF
>TRBJ2-7|TRBV4-3
CASSQNREGDEQYF
>TRBJ1-6|TRBV10-2
CASSPDQNSPLHF
>TRBJ1-2|TRBV3-1
CASSSLGQGAHTF
>TRBJ2-3|TRBV29-1
CSVSAEERSTDTQYF
>TRBJ2-1|TRBV20-1
CSASDLGFYYNEQFF
>TRBJ2-1|TRBV6-1
CASGRGQDEQFF
>TRBJ2-2|TRBV5-1
CASSIAGLAGAGELFF
>TRBJ1-3|TRBV20-1
CSARDTGGNTIYF
>TRBJ2-7|TRBV28
CASSLYGLAGVGQYF
>TRBJ2-5|TRBV10-3
CAISLTIGETQYF
>TRBJ2-7|TRBV9
CASSVVVEGEQYF
>TRBJ1-5|TRBV18
CASSPGGAYGNQPQHF
>TRBJ1-1|TRBV5-1
CASSSAGGNTEAFF
>TRBJ2-4|TRBV4-3
CASSQAAGPQYF
>TRBJ2-1|TRBV12-3/TRBV12-4
CASSLPSGVYGEQFF
>TRBJ1-2|TRBV4-1
CASSRDRGDYGYTF
>TRBJ1-2|TRBV2
CASSEAVGNGYTF